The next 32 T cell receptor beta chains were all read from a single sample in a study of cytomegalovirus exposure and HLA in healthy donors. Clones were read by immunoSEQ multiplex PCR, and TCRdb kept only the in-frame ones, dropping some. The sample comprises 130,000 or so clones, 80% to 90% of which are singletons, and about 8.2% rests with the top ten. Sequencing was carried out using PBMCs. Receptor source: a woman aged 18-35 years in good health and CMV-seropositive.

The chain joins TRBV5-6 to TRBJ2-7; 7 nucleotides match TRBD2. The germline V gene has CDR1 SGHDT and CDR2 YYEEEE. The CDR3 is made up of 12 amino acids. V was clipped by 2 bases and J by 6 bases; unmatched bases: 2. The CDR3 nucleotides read TGTGCCAGCAGCTTTGCTAGCGGCGAGCAGTACTTC. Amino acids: CASSFASGEQYF.

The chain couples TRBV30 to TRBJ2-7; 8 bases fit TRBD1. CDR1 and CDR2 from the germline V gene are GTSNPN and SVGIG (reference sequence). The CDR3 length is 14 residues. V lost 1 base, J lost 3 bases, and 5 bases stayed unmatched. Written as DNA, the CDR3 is TGTGCCTGGAGTGACAGGGGGGAGCGCTACGAGCAGTACTTC. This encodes CAWSDRGERYEQYF.

The CDR3 DNA follows: TGTGCCAGCAGCTTACTCCCCACCGGGACTAGCTCCCCTCGCGAGCAGTACTTC. It is translated as CASSLLPTGTSSPREQYF. J is TRBJ2-7 and V is TRBV7-2, with 9 bases that match TRBD2. The J segment lost 6 bases and the V segment lost 2 bases, leaving 17 bases of the junction unmatched. The germline gives CDR1 SGHTA, CDR2 FQGNSA. This CDR3 has 18 residues.

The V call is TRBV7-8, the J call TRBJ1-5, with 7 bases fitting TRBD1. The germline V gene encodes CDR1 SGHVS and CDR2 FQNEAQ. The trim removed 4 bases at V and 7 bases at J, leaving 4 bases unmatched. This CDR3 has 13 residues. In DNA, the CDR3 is TGTGCCAGCAGCTGGGGACAGCTACAGCCCCAGCATTTT. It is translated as CASSWGQLQPQHF.

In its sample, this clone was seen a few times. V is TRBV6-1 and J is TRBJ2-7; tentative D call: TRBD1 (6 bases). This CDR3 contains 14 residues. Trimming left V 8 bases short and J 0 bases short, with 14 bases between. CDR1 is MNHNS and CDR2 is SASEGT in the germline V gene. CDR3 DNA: TGTGCCAGCTCCGTGACAGGATCCTCCTACGAGCAGTACTTC. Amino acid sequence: CASSVTGSSYEQYF.

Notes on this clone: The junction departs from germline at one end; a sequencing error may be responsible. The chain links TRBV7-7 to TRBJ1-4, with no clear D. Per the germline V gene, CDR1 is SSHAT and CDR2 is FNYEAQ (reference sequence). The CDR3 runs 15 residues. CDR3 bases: TGTGCTAGCAGCTTAACGGGAGCCTATAATGAAAAACTGTTTTTT. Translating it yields CASSLTGAYNEKLFF.

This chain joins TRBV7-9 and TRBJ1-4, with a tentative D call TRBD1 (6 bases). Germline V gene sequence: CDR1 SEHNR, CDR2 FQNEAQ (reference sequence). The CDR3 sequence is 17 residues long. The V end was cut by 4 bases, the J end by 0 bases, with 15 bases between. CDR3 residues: CASSSTGPLATNEKLFF. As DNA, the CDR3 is TGTGCCAGCAGCTCGACAGGCCCCCTTGCAACTAATGAAAAACTGTTTTTT.

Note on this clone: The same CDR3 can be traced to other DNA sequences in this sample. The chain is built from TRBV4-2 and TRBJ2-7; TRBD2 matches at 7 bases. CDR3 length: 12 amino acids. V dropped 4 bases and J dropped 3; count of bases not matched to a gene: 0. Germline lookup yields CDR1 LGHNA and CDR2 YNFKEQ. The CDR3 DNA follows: TGTGCCAGCAGCCCGGGAGGCTACGAGCAGTACTTC. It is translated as CASSPGGYEQYF.

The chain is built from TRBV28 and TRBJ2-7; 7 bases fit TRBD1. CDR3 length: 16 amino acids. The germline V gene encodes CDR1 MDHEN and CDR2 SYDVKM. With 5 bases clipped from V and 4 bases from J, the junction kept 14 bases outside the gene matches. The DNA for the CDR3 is TGTGCCAGCAGTCCCCTAGGGGCAGGGGGTTGGTACGAGCAGTACTTC. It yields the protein CASSPLGAGGWYEQYF.

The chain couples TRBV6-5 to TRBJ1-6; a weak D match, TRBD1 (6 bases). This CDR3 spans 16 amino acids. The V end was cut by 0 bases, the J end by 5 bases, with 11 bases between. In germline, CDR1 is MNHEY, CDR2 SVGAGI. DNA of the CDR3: TGTGCCAGCAGTTACTCCTCAGGGGCCAATAATTCACCCCTCCACTTT. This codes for CASSYSSGANNSPLHF.

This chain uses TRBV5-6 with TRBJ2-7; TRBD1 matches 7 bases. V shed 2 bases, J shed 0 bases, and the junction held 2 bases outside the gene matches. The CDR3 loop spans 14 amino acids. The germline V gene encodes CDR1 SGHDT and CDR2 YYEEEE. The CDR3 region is CASSLRDSSYEQYF. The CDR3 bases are TGTGCCAGCAGCTTAAGGGACAGCTCCTACGAGCAGTACTTC.

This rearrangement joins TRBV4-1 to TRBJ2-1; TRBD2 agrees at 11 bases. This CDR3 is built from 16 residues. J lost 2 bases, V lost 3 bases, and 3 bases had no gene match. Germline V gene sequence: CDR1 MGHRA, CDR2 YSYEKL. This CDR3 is CASSQLAGGTYNEQFF. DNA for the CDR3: TGCGCCAGCAGCCAGCTAGCGGGGGGTACCTACAATGAGCAGTTCTTC.

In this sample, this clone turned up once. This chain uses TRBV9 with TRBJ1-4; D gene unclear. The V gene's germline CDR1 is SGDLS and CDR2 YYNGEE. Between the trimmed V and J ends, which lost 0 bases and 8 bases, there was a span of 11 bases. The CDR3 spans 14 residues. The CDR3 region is CASSVEEYDEKLFF. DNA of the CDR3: TGTGCCAGCAGCGTAGAGGAGTATGACGAAAAACTGTTTTTT.

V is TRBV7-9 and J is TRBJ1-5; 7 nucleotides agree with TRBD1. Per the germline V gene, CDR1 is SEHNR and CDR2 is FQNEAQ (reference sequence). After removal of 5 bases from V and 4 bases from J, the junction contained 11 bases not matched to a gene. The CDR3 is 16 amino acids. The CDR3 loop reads CASSQSDNRGNQPQHF. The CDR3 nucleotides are TGTGCCAGCAGCCAGAGCGACAACAGGGGAAATCAGCCCCAGCATTTT.

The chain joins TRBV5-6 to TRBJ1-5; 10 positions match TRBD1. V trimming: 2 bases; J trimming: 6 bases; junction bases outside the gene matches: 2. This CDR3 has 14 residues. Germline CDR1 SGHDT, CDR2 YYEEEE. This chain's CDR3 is CASSFGQGGQPQHF. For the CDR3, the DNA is TGTGCCAGCAGCTTTGGACAGGGGGGTCAGCCCCAGCATTTT.

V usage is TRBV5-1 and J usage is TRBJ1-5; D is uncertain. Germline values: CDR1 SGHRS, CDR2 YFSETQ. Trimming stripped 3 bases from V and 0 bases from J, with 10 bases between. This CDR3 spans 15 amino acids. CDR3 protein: CASSSGVNSNQPQHF. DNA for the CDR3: TGCGCCAGCAGCTCCGGGGTAAATAGCAATCAGCCCCAGCATTTT. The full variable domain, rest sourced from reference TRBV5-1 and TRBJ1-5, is KAGVTQTPRYLIKTRGQQVTLSCSPISGHRSVSWYQQTPGQGLQFLFEYFSETQRNKGNFPGRFSGRQFSNSRSEMNVSTLELGDSALYLCASSSGVNSNQPQHFGDGTRLSIL.

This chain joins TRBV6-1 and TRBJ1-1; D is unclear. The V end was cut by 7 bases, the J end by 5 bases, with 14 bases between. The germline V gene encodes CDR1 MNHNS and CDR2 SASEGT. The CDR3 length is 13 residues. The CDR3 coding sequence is TGTGCCAGCATCGAAAGGAGCCGAACTGAAGCTTTCTTT. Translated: CASIERSRTEAFF.

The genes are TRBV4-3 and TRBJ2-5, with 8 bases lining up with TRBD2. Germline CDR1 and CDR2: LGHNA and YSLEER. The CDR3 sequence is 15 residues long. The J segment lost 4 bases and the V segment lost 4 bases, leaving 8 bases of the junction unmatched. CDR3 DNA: TGCGCCAGCAGCCTCTCCCGGGGGGGGAGAGAGACCCAGTACTTC. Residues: CASSLSRGGRETQYF.

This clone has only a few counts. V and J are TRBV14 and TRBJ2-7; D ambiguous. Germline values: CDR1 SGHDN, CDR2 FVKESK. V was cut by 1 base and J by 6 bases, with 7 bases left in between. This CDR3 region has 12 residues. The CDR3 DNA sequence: TGTGCCAGCAGCCAAGTTCGAGGCGAGCAGTACTTC. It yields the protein CASSQVRGEQYF.

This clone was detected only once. The CDR3: CASRGPQGTNEQFF. CDR3 coding DNA: TGTGCCAGCAGGGGACCACAGGGGACCAATGAGCAGTTCTTC. The V call is TRBV28, the J call TRBJ2-1; 7 bases fit TRBD1. This CDR3 spans 14 amino acids. The germline V gene has CDR1 MDHEN and CDR2 SYDVKM. The trim removed 6 bases at V and 6 bases at J, leaving 8 bases unmatched.

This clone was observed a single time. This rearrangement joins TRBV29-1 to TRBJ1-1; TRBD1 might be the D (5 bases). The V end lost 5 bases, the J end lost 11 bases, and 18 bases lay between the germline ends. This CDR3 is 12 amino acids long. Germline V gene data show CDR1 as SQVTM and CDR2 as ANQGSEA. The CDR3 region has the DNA TGCAGCGTTACCCGGTGGGGGGGTTGGGCTTTCTTT. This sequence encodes CSVTRWGGWAFF.

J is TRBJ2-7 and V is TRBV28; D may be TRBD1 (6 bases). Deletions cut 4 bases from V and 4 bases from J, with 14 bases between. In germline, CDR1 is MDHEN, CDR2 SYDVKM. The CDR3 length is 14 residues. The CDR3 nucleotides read TGTGCCAGCAGTTCCCCCTGGGGGCCATACGAGCAGTACTTC. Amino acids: CASSSPWGPYEQYF.

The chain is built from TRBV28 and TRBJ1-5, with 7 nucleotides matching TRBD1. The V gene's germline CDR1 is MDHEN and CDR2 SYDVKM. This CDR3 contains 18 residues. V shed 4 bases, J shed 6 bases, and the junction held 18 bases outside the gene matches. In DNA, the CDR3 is TGTGCCAGCAGTTCCAATAGGAGGGGCAGGGGGACGGGTCAGCCCCAGCATTTT. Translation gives CASSSNRRGRGTGQPQHF.

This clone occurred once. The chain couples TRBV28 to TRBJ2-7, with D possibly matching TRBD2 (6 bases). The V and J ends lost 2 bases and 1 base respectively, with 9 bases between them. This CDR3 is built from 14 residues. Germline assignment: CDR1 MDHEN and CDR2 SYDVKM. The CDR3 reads CASSLDGGSYEQYF. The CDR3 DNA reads TGTGCCAGCAGTTTAGATGGGGGGTCCTACGAGCAGTACTTC.

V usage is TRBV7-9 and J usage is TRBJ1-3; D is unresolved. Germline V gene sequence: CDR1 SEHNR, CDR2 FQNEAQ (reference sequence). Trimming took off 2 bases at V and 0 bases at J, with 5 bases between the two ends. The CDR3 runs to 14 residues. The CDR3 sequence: CASSLSDSGNTIYF. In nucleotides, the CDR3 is TGTGCCAGCAGCTTATCAGACTCTGGAAACACCATATATTTT.

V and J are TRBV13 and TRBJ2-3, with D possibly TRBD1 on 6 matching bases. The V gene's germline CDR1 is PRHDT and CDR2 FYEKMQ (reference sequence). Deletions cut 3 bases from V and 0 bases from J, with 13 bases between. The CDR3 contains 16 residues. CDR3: CASSFQGSSSTDTQYF. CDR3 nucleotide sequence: TGTGCCAGCAGCTTTCAGGGGTCCTCTAGCACAGATACGCAGTATTTT. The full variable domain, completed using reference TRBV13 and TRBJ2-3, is AAGVIQSPRHLIKEKRETATLKCYPIPRHDTVYWYQQGPGQDPQFLISFYEKMQSDKGSIPDRFSAQQFSDYHSELNMSSLELGDSALYFCASSFQGSSSTDTQYFGPGTRLTVL.

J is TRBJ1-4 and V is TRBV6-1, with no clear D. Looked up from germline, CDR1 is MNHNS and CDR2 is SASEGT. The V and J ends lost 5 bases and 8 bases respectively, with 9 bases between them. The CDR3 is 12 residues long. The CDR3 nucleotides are TGTGCCAGCAGTACAATGGGCGAAAAACTGTTTTTT. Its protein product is CASSTMGEKLFF.

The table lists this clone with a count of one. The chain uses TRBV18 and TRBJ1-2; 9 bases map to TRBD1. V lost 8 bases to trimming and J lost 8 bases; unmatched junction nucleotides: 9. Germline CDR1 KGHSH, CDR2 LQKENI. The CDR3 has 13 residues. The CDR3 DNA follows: TGTGCCAGCCAGACAGGGGGTGAGAAAGGCTACACCTTC. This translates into CASQTGGEKGYTF.

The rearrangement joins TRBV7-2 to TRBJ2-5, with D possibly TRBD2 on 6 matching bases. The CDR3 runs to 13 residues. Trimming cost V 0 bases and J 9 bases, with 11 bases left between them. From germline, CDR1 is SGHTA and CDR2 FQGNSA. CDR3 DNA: TGTGCCAGCAGCTTAGCACCTAGCGAGTCCCAGTACTTC. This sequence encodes CASSLAPSESQYF.

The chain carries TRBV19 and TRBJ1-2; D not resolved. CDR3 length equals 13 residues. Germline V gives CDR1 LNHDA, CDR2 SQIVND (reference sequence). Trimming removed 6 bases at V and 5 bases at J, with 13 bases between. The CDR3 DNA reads TGTGCCAGTAGAAAACCCGAGCTATATGGCTACACCTTC. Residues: CASRKPELYGYTF.

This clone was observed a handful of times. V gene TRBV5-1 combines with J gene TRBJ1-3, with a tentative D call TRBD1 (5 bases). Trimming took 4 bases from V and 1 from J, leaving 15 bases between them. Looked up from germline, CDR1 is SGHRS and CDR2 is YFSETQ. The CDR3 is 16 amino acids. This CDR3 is CASSVSSQASGNTIYF. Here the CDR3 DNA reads TGCGCCAGCAGCGTTTCCTCACAGGCATCTGGAAACACCATATATTTT.

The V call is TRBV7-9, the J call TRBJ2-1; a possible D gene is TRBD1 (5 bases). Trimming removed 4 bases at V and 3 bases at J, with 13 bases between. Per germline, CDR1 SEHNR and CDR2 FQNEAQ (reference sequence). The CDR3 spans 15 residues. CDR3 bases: TGTGCCAGCAGCTCGGCAGGGTTATTCTACAATGAGCAGTTCTTC. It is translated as CASSSAGLFYNEQFF.